A single sample is the source of the 5 T cell receptor beta chains below, sequenced in a study of technical replicates of blood from a handful of donors. Clones were read by immunoSEQ multiplex PCR, and TCRdb kept only the in-frame ones, dropping some. Of under 15,000 clones listed, about 90% were seen once; the top ten hold 7.5% to 9.5%. The sample consisted of PBMCs. The receptor source for this set is a human donor in good health.

CDR3 loop: CSVALLDEQFF. The DNA for the CDR3 is TGCAGCGTGGCCCTCTTGGATGAGCAGTTCTTC. The V gene is TRBV29-1, the J gene TRBJ2-1; D remains unclear. The V end was cut by 6 bases, the J end by 8 bases, with 11 bases between. This CDR3 is 11 amino acids long. The germline V gene encodes CDR1 SQVTM and CDR2 ANQGSEA.

The V and J genes are TRBV5-1 and TRBJ1-5; D is possibly TRBD1 (5 bases). CDR1 is SGHRS, CDR2 YFSETQ, per germline. Trimming removed 4 bases at V and 5 bases at J, with 13 bases between. There are 14 residues in the CDR3. The CDR3 loop reads CASSPGGGDQPQHF. DNA for the CDR3: TGCGCCAGCAGCCCGGGTGGGGGGGATCAGCCCCAGCATTTT. Full variable domain (rest looked up from reference TRBV5-1 and TRBJ1-5): KAGVTQTPRYLIKTRGQQVTLSCSPISGHRSVSWYQQTPGQGLQFLFEYFSETQRNKGNFPGRFSGRQFSNSRSEMNVSTLELGDSALYLCASSPGGGDQPQHFGDGTRLSIL.

The CDR3 region has the DNA TGTGCCAGCAGCGCGTACAGGGGGCAAGGTGGCTACACCTTC. It encodes CASSAYRGQGGYTF. This sequence joins TRBV7-2 and TRBJ1-2, with 9 bases identical to TRBD1. V lost 5 bases to trimming and J lost 7 bases; unmatched junction nucleotides: 8. Per germline, CDR1 SGHTA and CDR2 FQGNSA. The CDR3 consists of 14 residues.

The chain combines TRBV15 with TRBJ2-7, with 14 positions matching TRBD2. Unmatched junction bases numbered 7, after V lost 4 bases and J lost 5 bases. This CDR3 is built from 16 residues. CDR1 and CDR2 (germline): LNHNV, YYDKDF (reference sequence). CDR3 protein: CATSMGGTSGRHEQYF. The CDR3 DNA is TGTGCCACCAGCATGGGGGGGACTAGCGGGAGACACGAGCAGTACTTC.

The V call is TRBV5-1, the J call TRBJ2-1, with TRBD2 identical over 9 bases. J gave up 4 bases and V 0 bases, and 8 bases lay outside the gene matches. The CDR3 sequence is 17 residues long. Germline V lookup: CDR1 SGHRS, CDR2 YFSETQ. The CDR3 DNA reads as TGCGCCAGCAGCTTGGGAGGGTCGCGGGAGGGATACAATGAGCAGTTCTTC. The encoded protein is CASSLGGSREGYNEQFF.